This TCR beta chain was profiled in a study of blood T cell repertoires in COVID-19. The CDR3 spans 12 residues. Germline V gives CDR1 SQVTM, CDR2 ANQGSEA. Trimming left V 3 bases short and J 0 bases short, with 5 bases between. Here immunoSEQ multiplex PCR was the method, and the copy in TCRdb shows in-frame clones only, minus some. Found here are around 470,000 clones, around 90% of them singletons; the top ten hold 0.6%. The V call is TRBV29-1, the J call TRBJ1-2; no firm D call. Sequenced material: PBMCs or T cells enriched from blood (not recorded which). This clonotype was sampled from a man younger than 30 who had recovered from COVID-19. In DNA, the CDR3 is TGCAGCGTTGACGAGGCTAACTATGGCTACACCTTC. Encoded protein: CSVDEANYGYTF.